This TCR beta chain was sequenced during a study of cytomegalovirus exposure and HLA in healthy donors. Overall study findings and caveats: Later analysis identified some 16,000 TCR beta sequences associated with HLA alleles, using a false discovery rate threshold of 0.05. A later analysis reported that several of the most significant clusters appeared to be linked to common viral pathogens, among them Epstein-Barr virus. CMV serostatus was the only recorded immune exposure for donors. The authors reported that TCR beta sequences could predict HLA-A and HLA-B alleles. These predictions were accurate for most subjects in the first cohort.

This clone occurred once. Its antigen is currently unknown. Amplification used 60 Vbeta primers and 13 Jbeta primers. Data came from immunoSEQ multiplex PCR; TCRdb stores just in-frame clones and leaves some out. Of some 190,000 clones listed, roughly nine tenths are singletons. CDR1 is SGHDT, CDR2 YYEEEE, per germline. The CDR3 totals 14 residues. Trimming removed 0 bases from V and 6 bases from J, with 9 bases in between. The receptor was derived from a boy aged 2 to 10 in good health and CMV-seronegative. Material: PBMCs. The chain is built from TRBV5-6 and TRBJ2-2, with a possible D match to TRBD2 (5 bases). The CDR3 loop is CASSLVEGAGELFF. CDR3 DNA: TGTGCCAGCAGCTTGGTTGAGGGCGCCGGGGAGCTGTTTTTT.